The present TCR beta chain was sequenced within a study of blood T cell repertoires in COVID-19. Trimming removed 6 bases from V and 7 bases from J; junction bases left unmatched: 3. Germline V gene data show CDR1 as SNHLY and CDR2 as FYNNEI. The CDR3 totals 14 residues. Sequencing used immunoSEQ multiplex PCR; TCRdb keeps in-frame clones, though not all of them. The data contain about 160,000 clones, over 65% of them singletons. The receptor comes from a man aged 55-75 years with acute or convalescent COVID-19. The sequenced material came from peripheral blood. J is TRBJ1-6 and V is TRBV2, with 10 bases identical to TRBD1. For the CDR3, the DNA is TGTGCCAGCAGAGGGACAGGGGAGAATTCACCCCTCCACTTT. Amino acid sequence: CASRGTGENSPLHF.